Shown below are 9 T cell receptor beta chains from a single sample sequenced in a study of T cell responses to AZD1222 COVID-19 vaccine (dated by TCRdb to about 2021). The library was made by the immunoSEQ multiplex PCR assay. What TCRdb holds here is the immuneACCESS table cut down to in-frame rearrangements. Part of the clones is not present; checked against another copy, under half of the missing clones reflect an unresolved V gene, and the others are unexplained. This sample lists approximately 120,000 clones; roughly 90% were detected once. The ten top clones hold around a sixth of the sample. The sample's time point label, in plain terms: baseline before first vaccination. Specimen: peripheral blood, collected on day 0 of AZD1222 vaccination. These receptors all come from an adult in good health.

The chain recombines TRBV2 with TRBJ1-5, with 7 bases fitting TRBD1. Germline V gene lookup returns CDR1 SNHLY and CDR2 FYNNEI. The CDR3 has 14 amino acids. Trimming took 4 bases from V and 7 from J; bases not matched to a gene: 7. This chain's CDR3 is CASSGRQGGQPQHF. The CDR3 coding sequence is TGTGCCAGCAGTGGTCGACAGGGTGGGCAGCCCCAGCATTTT.

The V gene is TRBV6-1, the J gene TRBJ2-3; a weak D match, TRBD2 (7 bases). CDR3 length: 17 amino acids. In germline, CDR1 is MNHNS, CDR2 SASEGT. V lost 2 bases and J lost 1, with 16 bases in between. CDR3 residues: CASSETSGGAGTDTQYF. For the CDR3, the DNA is TGTGCCAGCAGTGAAACCTCTGGGGGGGCAGGCACAGATACGCAGTATTTT.

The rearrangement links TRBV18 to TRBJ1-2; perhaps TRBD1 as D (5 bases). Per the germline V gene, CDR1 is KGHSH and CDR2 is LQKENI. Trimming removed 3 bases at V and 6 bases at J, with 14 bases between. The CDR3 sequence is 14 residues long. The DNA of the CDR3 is TGTGCCAGCTCACCTGCCCGGACATTCGATGGCTACACCTTC. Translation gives CASSPARTFDGYTF. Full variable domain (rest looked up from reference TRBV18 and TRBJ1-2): NAGVMQNPRHLVRRRGQEARLRCSPMKGHSHVYWYRQLPEEGLKFMVYLQKENIIDESGMPKERFSAEFPKEGPSILRIQQVVRGDSAAYFCASSPARTFDGYTFGSGTRLTVV.

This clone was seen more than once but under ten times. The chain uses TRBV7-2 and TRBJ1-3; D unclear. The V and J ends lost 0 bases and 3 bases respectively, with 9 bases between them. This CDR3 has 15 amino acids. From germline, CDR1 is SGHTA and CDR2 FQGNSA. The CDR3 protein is CASSLAGNRGNTIYF. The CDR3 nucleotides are TGTGCCAGCAGCTTAGCCGGGAATCGTGGAAACACCATATATTTT. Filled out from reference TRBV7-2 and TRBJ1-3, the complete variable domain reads GAGVSQSPSNKVTEKGKDVELRCDPISGHTALYWYRQSLGQGLEFLIYFQGNSAPDKSGLPSDRFSAERTGGSVSTLTIQRTQQEDSAVYLCASSLAGNRGNTIYFGEGSWLTVV.

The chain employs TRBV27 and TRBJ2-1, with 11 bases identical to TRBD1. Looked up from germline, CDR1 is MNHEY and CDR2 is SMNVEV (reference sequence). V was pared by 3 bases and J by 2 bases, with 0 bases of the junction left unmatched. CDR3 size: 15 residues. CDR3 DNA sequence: TGTGCCAGCAGTTTGGACAGGGGGCCCTACAATGAGCAGTTCTTC. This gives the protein CASSLDRGPYNEQFF.

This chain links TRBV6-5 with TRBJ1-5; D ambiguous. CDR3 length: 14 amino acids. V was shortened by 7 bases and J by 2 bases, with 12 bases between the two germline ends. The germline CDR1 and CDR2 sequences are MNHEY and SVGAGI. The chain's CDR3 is CASTPAIGNQPQHF. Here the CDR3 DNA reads TGTGCCAGCACCCCAGCTATTGGCAATCAGCCCCAGCATTTT.

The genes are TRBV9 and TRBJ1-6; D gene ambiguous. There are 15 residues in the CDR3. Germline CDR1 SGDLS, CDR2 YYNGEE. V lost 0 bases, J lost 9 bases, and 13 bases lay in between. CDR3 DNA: TGTGCCAGCAGCGTAGGGGGTGATTGGATTTCACCCCTCCACTTT. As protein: CASSVGGDWISPLHF.

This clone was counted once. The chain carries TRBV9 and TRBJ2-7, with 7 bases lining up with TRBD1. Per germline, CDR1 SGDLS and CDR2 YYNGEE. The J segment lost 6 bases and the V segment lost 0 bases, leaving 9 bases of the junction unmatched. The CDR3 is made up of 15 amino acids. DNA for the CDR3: TGTGCCAGCAGCGTAGAGCCGGGACAGACCTTCGAGCAGTACTTC. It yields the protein CASSVEPGQTFEQYF. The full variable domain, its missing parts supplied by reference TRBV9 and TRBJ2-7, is DSGVTQTPKHLITATGQRVTLRCSPRSGDLSVYWYQQSLDQGLQFLIQYYNGEERAKGNILERFSAQQFPDLHSELNLSSLELGDSALYFCASSVEPGQTFEQYFGPGTRLTVT.

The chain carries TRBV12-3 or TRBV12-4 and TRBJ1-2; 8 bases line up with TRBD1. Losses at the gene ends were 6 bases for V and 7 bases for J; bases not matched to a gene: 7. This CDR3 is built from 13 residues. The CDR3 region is CASSLTGAGGYTF. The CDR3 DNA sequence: TGTGCCAGCAGCTTGACAGGGGCGGGTGGCTACACCTTC.